This T cell receptor beta chain was retrieved from a study of healthy donors' naive CD4 and CD8 T cells. Starting from around 500 ng of total RNA, TCR libraries were made with linear amplification. TCRdb processed the reads anew with MiXCR; each CDR3 protein has one entry. The top ten hold 2% to 2.5% of the sample, which has 180,000 or so distinct CDR3 sequences, over 60% seen once. Trimming shortened V by 8 bases and J by 3 bases, and 13 bases separated the two germline ends. Germline loops: CDR1 SQVTM, CDR2 ANQGSEA. The CDR3 sequence is 13 residues long. Material: naive CD4+ and CD8+ T cells sorted from blood, pooled from several donors. The clonotype originates from a pool of human donors in good health; the sample pools cells from several healthy donors. The V and J genes are TRBV29-1 and TRBJ2-2; TRBD1 is a possible D gene (5 bases). In DNA form, the CDR3 reads TGCAGCTCGTCAGACAGAGACACCGGGGAGCTGTTTTTT. This translates into CSSSDRDTGELFF.